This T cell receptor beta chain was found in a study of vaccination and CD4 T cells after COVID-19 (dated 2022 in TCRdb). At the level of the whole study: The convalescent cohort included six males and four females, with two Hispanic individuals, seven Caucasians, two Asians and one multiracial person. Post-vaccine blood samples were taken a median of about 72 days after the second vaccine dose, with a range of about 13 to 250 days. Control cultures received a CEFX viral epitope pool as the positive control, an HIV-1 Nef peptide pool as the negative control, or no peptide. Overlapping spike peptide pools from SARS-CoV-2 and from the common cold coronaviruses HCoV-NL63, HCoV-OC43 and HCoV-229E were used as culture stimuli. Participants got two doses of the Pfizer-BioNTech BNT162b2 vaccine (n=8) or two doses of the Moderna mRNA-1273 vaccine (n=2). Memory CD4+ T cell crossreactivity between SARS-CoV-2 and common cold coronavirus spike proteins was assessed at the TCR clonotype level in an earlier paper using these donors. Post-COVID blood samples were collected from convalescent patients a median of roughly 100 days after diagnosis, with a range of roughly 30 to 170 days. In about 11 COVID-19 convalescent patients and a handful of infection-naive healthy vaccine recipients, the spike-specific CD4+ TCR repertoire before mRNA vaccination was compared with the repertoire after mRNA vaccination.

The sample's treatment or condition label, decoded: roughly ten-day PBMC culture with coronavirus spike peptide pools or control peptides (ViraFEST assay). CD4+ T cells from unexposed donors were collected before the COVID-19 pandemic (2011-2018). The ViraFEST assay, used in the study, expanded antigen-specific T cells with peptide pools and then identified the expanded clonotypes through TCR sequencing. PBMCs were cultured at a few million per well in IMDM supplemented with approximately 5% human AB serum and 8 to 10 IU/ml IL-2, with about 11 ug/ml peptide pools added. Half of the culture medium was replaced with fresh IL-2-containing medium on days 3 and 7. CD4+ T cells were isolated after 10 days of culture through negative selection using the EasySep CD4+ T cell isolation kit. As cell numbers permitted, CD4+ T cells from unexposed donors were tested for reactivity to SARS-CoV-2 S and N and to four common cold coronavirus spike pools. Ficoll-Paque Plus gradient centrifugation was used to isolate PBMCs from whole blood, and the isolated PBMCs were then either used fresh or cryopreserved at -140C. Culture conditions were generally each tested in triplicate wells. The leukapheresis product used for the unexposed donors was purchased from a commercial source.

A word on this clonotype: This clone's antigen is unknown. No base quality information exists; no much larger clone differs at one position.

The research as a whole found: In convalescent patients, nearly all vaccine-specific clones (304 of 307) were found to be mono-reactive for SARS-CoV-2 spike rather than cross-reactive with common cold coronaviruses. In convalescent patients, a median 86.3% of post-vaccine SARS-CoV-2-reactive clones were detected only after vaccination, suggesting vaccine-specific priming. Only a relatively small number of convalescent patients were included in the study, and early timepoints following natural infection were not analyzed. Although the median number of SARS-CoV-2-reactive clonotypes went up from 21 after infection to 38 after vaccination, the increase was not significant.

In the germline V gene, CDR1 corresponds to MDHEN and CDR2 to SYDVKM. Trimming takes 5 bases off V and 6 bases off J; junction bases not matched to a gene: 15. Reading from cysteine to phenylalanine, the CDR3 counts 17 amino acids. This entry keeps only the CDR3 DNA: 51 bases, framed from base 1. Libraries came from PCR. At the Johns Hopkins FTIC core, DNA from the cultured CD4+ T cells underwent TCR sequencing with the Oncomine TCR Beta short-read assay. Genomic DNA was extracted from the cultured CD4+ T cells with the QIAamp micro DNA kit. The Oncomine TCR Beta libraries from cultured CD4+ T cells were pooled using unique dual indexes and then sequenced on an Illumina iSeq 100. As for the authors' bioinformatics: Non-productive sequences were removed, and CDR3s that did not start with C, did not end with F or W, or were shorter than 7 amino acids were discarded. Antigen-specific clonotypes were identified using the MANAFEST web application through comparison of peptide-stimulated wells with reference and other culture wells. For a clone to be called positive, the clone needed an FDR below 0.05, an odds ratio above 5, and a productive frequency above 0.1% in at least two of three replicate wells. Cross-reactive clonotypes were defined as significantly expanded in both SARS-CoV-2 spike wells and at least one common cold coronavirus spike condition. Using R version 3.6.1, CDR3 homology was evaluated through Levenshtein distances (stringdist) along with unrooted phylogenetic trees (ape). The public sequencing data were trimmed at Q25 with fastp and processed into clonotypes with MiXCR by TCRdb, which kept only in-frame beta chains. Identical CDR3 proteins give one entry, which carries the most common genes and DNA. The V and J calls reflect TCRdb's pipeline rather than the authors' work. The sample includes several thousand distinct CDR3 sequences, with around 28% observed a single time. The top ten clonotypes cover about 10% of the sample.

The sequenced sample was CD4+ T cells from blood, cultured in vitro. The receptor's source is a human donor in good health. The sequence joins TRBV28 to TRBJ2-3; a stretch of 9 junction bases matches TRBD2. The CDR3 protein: CASSLLGGGRAGDTQYF. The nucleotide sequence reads TGTGCCAGCAGTCTCCTGGGGGGCGGGAGGGCAGGGGATACGCAGTATTTT. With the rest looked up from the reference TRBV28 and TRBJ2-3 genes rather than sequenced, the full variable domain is DVKVTQSSRYLVKRTGEKVFLECVQDMDHENMFWYRQDPGLGLRLIYFSYDVKMKEKGDIPEGYSVSREKKERFSLILESASTNQTSMYLCASSLLGGGRAGDTQYFGPGTRLTVL.